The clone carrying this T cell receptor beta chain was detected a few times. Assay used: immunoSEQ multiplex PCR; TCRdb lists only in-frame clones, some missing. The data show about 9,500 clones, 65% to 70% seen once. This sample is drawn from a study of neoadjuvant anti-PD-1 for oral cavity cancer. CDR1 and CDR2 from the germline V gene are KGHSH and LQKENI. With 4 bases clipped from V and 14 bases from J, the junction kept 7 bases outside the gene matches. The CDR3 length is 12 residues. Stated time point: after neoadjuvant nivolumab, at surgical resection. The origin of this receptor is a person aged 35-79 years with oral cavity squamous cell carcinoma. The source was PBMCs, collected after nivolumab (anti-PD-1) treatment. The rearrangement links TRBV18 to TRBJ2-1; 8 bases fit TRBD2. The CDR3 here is CASSLRRAGEFF. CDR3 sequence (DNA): TGTGCCAGCTCACTTCGACGAGCGGGAGAGTTCTTC.